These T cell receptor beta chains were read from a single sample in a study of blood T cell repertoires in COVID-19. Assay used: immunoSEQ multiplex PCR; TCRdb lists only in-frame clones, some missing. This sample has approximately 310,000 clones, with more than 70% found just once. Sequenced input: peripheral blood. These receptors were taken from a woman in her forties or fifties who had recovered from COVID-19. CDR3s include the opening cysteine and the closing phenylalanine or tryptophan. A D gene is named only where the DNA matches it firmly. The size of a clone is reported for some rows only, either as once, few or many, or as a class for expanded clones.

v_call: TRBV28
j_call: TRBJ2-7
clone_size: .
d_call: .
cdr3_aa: CASSFWQGIKYEQYF
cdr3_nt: TGTGCCAGCAGTTTTTGGCAGGGGATAAAGTACGAGCAGTACTTC

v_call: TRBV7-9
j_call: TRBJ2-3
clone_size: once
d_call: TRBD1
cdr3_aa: CASSHRDRMGDTQYF
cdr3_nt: TGTGCCAGCAGCCACCGGGACAGGATGGGAGATACGCAGTATTTT

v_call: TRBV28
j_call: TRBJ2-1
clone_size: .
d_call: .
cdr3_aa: CASTVPSSYNEQFF
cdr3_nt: TGTGCCAGCACTGTTCCCAGCTCCTACAATGAGCAGTTCTTC

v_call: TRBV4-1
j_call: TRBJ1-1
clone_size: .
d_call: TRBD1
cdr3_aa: CASSQSGTGGLTEAFF
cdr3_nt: TGCGCCAGCAGTCAGTCCGGGACAGGGGGCCTCACTGAAGCTTTCTTT

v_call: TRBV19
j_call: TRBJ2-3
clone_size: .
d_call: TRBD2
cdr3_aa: CASSPRAGGLLGTDTQYF
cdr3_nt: TGTGCCAGTAGTCCCCGAGCGGGAGGGTTGTTGGGCACAGATACGCAGTATTTT

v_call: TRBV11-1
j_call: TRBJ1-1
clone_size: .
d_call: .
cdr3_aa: CASSLGPGTEAFF
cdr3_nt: TGTGCCAGCAGCTTAGGCCCAGGCACTGAAGCTTTCTTT

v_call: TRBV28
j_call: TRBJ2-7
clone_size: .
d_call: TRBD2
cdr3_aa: CAIFPTSGRPLPGEQYF
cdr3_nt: TGTGCCATCTTCCCGACTAGCGGGAGGCCTCTCCCCGGCGAGCAGTACTTC

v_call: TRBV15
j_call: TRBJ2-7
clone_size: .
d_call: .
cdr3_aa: CATSRGLQGSYEQYF
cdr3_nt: TGTGCCACCAGCAGAGGCCTACAGGGCTCCTACGAGCAGTACTTC

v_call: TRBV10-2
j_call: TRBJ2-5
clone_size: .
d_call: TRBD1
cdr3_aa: CASSTPDRGRVETQYF
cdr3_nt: TGCGCCAGCAGCACCCCGGACAGGGGGCGGGTAGAGACCCAGTACTTC

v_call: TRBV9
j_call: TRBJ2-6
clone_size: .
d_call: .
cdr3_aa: CASSVGGTGANVLTF
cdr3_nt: TGTGCCAGCAGCGTGGGGGGAACTGGGGCCAACGTCCTGACTTTC

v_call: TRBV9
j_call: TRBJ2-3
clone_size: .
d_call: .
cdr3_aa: CASSPPLPTGDTQYF
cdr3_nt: TGTGCCAGCAGCCCCCCCCTTCCTACGGGAGATACGCAGTATTTT

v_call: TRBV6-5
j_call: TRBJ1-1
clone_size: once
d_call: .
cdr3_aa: CASSNNLKNTEAFF
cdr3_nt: TGTGCCAGCAGTAACAACCTGAAGAACACTGAAGCTTTCTTT

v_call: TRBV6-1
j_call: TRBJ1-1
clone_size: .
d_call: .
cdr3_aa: CASSEATRDTEAFF
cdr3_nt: TGTGCCAGCAGTGAAGCAACTAGGGACACTGAAGCTTTCTTT